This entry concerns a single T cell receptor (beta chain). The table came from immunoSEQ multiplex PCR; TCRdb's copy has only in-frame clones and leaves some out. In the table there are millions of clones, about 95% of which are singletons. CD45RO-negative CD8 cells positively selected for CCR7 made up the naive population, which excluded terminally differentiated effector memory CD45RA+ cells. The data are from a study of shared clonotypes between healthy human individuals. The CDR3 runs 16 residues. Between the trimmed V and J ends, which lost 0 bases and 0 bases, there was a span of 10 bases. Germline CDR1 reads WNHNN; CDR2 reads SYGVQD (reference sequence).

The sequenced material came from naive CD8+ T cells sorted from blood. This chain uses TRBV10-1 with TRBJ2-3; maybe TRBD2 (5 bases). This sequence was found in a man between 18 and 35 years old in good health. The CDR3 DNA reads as TGCGCCAGCAGTGAGTCAAGCGGATGGAGCACAGATACGCAGTATTTT. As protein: CASSESSGWSTDTQYF.